The clone carrying this T cell receptor beta chain was seen many times. No antigen is known for it. The CDR3 end falls 3 residues outside the read, so it is completed with the germline J gene. Equal genomic DNA amounts from CVID and control samples were sequenced. Data came from immunoSEQ multiplex PCR; TCRdb stores just in-frame clones and leaves some out. Listed for the sample are approximately 58,000 clones, none seen a single time. This CDR3 is built from 16 residues. Germline V gene data show CDR1 as DFQATT and CDR2 as SNEGSKA (reference sequence). V lost 4 bases, J lost 4 bases, and 22 bases lay in between. The data stem from a study of T cell clonality in common variable immunodeficiency. The study, taken as a whole, reports: CVID subjects showed higher TCRbeta clonality than healthy controls. Fewer TCRbeta clones were shared among CVID subjects than controls.

Sequenced sample: peripheral blood mononuclear cells. This TCR was sampled from a person between 18 and 75 years old in good health. V gene TRBV20-1 combines with J gene TRBJ1-2; D unclear. Incomplete CDR3 DNA: TGCAGTGCTAAGGCAGGACTCGACGATCCTCTCTATGGC. Its translation: CSAKAGLDDPLYG. The entire CDR3 sequence reads CSAKAGLDDPLYGYTF.